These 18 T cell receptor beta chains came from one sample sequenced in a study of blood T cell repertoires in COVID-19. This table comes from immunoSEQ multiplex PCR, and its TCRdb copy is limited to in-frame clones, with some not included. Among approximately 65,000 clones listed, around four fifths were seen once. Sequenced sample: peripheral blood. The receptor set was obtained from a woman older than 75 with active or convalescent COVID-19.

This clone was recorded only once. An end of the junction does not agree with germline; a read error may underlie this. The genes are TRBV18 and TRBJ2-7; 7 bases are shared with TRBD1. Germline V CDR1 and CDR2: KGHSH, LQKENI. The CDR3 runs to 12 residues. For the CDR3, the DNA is TGTGCCAGCTCAGCTCGACAGGGTACGGGGATCTTC. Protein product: CASSARQGTGIF.

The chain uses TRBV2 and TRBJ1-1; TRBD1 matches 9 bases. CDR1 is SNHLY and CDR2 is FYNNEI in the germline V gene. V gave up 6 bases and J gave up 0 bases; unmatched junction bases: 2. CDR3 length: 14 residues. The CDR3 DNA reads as TGTGCCAGCAGAGGGACAGGGATGAACACTGAAGCTTTCTTT. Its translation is CASRGTGMNTEAFF.

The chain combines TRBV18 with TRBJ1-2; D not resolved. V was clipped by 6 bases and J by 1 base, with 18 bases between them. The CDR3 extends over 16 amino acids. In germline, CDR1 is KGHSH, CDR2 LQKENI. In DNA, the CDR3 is TGTGCCAGCTCCCCTTCTGCCCGAACAATTAACTATGGCTACACCTTC. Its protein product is CASSPSARTINYGYTF.

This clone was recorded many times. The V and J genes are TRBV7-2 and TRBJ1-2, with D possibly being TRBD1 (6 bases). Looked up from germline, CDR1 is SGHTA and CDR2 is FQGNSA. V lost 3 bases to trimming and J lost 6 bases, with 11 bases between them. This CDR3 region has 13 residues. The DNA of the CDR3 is TGTGCCAGCAGCTTCAACACAGGGAATGGCTACACCTTC. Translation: CASSFNTGNGYTF.

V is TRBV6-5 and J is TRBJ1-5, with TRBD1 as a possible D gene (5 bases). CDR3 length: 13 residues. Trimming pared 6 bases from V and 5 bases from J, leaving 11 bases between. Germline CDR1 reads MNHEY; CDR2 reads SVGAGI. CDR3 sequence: CASREGLHQPQHF. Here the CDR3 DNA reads TGTGCCAGCAGAGAGGGACTCCATCAGCCCCAGCATTTT.

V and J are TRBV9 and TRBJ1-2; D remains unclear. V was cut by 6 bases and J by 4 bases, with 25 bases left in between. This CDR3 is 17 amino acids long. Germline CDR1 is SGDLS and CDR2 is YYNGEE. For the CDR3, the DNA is TGTGCCAGCACTAGAGATTCTTCTCCGAAAGTTGGCTATGGCTACACCTTC. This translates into CASTRDSSPKVGYGYTF.

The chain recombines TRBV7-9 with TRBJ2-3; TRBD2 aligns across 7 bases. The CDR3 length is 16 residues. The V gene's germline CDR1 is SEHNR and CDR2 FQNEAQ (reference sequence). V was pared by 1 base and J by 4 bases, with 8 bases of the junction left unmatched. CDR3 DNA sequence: TGTGCCAGCAGCTTAGTCGGGGCGGGGGTGCCAGATACGCAGTATTTT. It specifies CASSLVGAGVPDTQYF.

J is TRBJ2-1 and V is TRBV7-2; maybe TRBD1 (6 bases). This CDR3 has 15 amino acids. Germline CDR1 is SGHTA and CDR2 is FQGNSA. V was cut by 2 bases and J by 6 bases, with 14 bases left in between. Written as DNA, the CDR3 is TGTGCCAGCAGCTTACAGGGGCTGACTGGCAATGAGCAGTTCTTC. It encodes CASSLQGLTGNEQFF.

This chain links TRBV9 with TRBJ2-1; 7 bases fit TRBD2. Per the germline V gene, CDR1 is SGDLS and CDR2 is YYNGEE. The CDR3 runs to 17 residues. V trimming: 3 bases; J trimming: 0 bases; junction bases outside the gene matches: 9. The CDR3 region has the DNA TGTGCCAGCAGCGACCCTCTAGCGGCAAGCTCCTACAATGAGCAGTTCTTC. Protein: CASSDPLAASSYNEQFF. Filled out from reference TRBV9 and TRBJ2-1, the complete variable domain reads DSGVTQTPKHLITATGQRVTLRCSPRSGDLSVYWYQQSLDQGLQFLIQYYNGEERAKGNILERFSAQQFPDLHSELNLSSLELGDSALYFCASSDPLAASSYNEQFFGPGTRLTVL.

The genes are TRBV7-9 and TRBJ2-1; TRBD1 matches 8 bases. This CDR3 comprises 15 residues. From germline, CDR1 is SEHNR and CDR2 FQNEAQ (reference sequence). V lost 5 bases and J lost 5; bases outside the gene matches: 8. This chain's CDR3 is CASSQGQGRNNEQFF. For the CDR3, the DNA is TGTGCCAGCAGCCAAGGACAGGGCAGAAACAATGAGCAGTTCTTC.

The CDR3 nucleotides read TGTGCCAGCTCACCCGCCGGTGGAGCGGGATCTGAAAAACTGTTTTTT. Residues: CASSPAGGAGSEKLFF. The V call is TRBV18, the J call TRBJ1-4; D unresolved. V lost 3 bases to trimming and J lost 7 bases, with 18 bases between them. Germline V gene lookup returns CDR1 KGHSH and CDR2 LQKENI. This CDR3 is 16 amino acids long.

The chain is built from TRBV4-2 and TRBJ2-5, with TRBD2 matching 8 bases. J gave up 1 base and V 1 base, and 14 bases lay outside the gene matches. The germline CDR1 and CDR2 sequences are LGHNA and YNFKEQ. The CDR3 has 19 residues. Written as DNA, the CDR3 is TGTGCCAGCAGCCAAGCTAGTGGCGGGGCTAGCGGGTTCCAAGAGACCCAGTACTTC. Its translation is CASSQASGGASGFQETQYF.

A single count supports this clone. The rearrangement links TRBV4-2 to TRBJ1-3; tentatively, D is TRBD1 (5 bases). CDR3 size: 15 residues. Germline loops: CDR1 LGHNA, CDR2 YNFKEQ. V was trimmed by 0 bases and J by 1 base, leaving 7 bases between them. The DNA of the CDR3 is TGTGCCAGCAGCCAAGATCAGGGTTCTGGAAACACCATATATTTT. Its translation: CASSQDQGSGNTIYF.

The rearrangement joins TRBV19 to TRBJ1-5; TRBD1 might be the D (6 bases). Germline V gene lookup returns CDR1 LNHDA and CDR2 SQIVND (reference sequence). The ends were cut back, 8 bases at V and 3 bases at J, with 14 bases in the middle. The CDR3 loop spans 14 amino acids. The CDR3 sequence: CASQGHRDNQPQHF. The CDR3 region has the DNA TGTGCCAGTCAAGGGCACAGGGACAATCAGCCCCAGCATTTT.

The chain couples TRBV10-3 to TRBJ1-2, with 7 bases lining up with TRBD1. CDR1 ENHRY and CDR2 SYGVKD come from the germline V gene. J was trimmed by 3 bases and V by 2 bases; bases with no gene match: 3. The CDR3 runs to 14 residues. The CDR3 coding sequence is TGTGCCATCAGTGAGGGCGGACAGGACTATGGCTACACCTTC. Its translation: CAISEGGQDYGYTF.

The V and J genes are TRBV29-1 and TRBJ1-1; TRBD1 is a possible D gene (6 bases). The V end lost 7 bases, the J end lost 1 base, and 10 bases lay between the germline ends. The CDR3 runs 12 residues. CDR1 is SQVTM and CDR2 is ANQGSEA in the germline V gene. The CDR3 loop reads CSARTANTEAFF. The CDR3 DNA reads TGCAGCGCCCGGACAGCGAACACTGAAGCTTTCTTT.

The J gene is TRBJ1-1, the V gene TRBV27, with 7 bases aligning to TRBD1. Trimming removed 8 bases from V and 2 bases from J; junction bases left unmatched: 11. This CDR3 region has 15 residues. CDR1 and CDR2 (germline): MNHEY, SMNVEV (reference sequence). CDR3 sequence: CASCGQAPLNTEAFF. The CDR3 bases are TGTGCCAGCTGCGGACAGGCGCCCCTCAACACTGAAGCTTTCTTT.

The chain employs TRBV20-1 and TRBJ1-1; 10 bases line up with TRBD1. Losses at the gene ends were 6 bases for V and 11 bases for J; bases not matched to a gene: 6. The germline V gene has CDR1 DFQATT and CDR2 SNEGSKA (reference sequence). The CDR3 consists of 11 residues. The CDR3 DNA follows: TGCAGTGCCAGTAGACAGGGGGCCGCTTTCTTT. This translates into CSASRQGAAFF.